The 21 T cell receptor beta chains below come from one sample, sequenced in a study of CD8 T cells in ankylosing spondylitis (dated by TCRdb to 2016 to 2017). The protocol used for the library was 5' RACE. Sequencer: Illumina HiSeq 2500. TCRdb trimmed the raw reads at Q25, called clones with MiXCR and kept productive beta chains. Rows are unified per CDR3 protein, each entry keeping the most common DNA and genes. For this sample the table gives 150,000 to 200,000 distinct CDR3 sequences, of which around 18% were detected only once. The ten biggest clones cover under 9% of the sample. Sequencing was performed on blood, either unsorted or a sorted T cell fraction (not recorded which). The receptors were sampled from a male donor with ankylosing spondylitis or in good health (not recorded which).

The V and J genes are TRBV5-1 and TRBJ2-2; 9 bases line up with TRBD2. Germline CDR1 and CDR2: SGHRS and YFSETQ. This CDR3 is built from 17 residues. The J segment lost 1 base and the V segment lost 4 bases, leaving 8 bases of the junction unmatched. The CDR3 DNA sequence: TGCGCCAGCAGCCTTCCAGCTAGCGGGAAGAACACCGGGGAGCTGTTTTTT. This sequence encodes CASSLPASGKNTGELFF.

Only a few counts were recorded for this clonotype. Its ends do not fully match the called genes, so a read error is possible. V gene TRBV20-1 combines with J gene TRBJ1-2; possible D gene TRBD1, 5 bases. Germline lookup yields CDR1 DFQATT and CDR2 SNEGSKA (reference sequence). The CDR3 contains 16 residues. The CDR3 region has the DNA TGCAGTGCTAGAGAGGCAGGGCCAAGGATAGGATATGGCCACACCTTC. As protein: CSAREAGPRIGYGHTF.

The table lists this clonotype with many counts. This sequence joins TRBV28 and TRBJ1-2, with TRBD1 matching over 9 bases. V lost 3 bases and J lost 6; bases outside the gene matches: 5. The CDR3 extends over 14 amino acids. The germline V gene encodes CDR1 MDHEN and CDR2 SYDVKM. The CDR3 DNA is TGTGCCAGCAGTTTGTACAGGGGGCCTGATGGCTACACCTTC. Translated: CASSLYRGPDGYTF.

This clonotype was picked up one time. For the CDR3, the DNA is TGTGCCAGCAGCCTCGGCCTTATCTTCGGAAACACCATATATTTT. It translates to CASSLGLIFGNTIYF. The chain uses TRBV7-8 and TRBJ1-3; D call uncertain. CDR3 length: 15 residues. The V end was cut by 5 bases, the J end by 4 bases, with 15 bases between. Per germline, CDR1 SGHVS and CDR2 FQNEAQ.

Turning to this clonotype: A read error may produce the germline difference seen at one junction end. This chain links TRBV12-3 or TRBV12-4 with TRBJ1-5; D remains unclear. The CDR3 runs 14 residues. The CDR3 sequence: CVSSLAGSNQPQHF. The CDR3 bases are TGTGTCAGCAGTTTGGCGGGGAGCAATCAGCCCCAGCATTTT.

The J gene is TRBJ2-7, the V gene TRBV27, with D maybe TRBD1 (6 bases). This CDR3 is 13 amino acids long. V was shortened by 4 bases and J by 7 bases, with 14 bases between the two germline ends. Germline assignment: CDR1 MNHEY and CDR2 SMNVEV (reference sequence). The CDR3 protein is CASSSTGLAEQYF. The CDR3 nucleotides read TGTGCCAGCAGTTCCACAGGGTTAGCGGAGCAGTACTTC.

The chain is built from TRBV7-7 and TRBJ2-7, with 8 bases aligning to TRBD2. CDR1 and CDR2 (germline): SSHAT, FNYEAQ (reference sequence). The ends lost 1 base at V and 5 bases at J; junction bases unmatched: 7. This CDR3 is built from 15 residues. For the CDR3, the DNA is TGTGCCAGCAGCTTAGGAGTTAGCGGGATCAACGAGCAGTACTTC. This gives the protein CASSLGVSGINEQYF. Full variable domain (remainder filled in from reference TRBV7-7 and TRBJ2-7): GAGVSQSPRYKVTKRGQDVTLRCDPISSHATLYWYQQALGQGPEFLTYFNYEAQPDKSGLPSDRFSAERPEGSISTLTIQRTEQRDSAMYRCASSLGVSGINEQYFGPGTRLTVT.

This clonotype was seen only a few times. This sequence joins TRBV15 and TRBJ2-1; possible D gene TRBD1, 6 bases. Germline CDR1 LNHNV, CDR2 YYDKDF (reference sequence). CDR3 length equals 16 residues. V lost 1 base, J lost 0 bases, and 10 bases lay in between. CDR3 protein: CATSRGTGSSYNEQFF. In nucleotides, the CDR3 is TGTGCCACCAGCAGAGGAACAGGGAGCTCCTACAATGAGCAGTTCTTC.

This clonotype showed up just a few times. The chain is built from TRBV28 and TRBJ2-4, with 10 bases identical to TRBD1. Germline CDR1 and CDR2: MDHEN and SYDVKM. J lost 8 bases, V lost 3 bases, and 7 bases had no gene match. The CDR3 runs 15 residues. CDR3 sequence reads: CASSFGGTGEDIQYF. The CDR3 DNA sequence: TGTGCCAGCAGTTTCGGGGGGACAGGGGAAGACATTCAGTACTTC.

This clonotype was recorded at least ten times. This chain connects TRBV2 to TRBJ1-1; D may be TRBD1 (5 bases). CDR3 size: 15 residues. V was shortened by 4 bases and J by 0 bases, with 12 bases between the two germline ends. The germline V gene has CDR1 SNHLY and CDR2 FYNNEI. The CDR3 DNA reads TGTGCCAGCAGTGTGGAGGGGAGGATGAACACTGAAGCTTTCTTT. Encoded protein: CASSVEGRMNTEAFF.

At least ten counts were recorded for this clonotype. The V call is TRBV20-1, the J call TRBJ1-1; D call uncertain. The CDR3 sequence is 13 residues long. Germline-derived CDR1 and CDR2 are DFQATT and SNEGSKA (reference sequence). Trimming pared 3 bases from V and 2 bases from J, leaving 10 bases between. Written as DNA, the CDR3 is TGCAGTGCTAGCCGACGGGGTAACACTGAAGCTTTCTTT. Translation gives CSASRRGNTEAFF.

This clonotype showed up many times. The CDR3 coding sequence is TGTGCCAGCAGCCAAGATTCGGCAGGGCGGGGAAACACCATATATTTT. Translation gives CASSQDSAGRGNTIYF. The V gene is TRBV3-1, the J gene TRBJ1-3; TRBD1 might be the D (5 bases). Between the trimmed V and J ends, which lost 0 bases and 4 bases, there was a span of 13 bases. This CDR3 is 16 amino acids long. CDR1 LGHDT and CDR2 YNNKEL come from the germline V gene (reference sequence).

This clonotype was observed a few times. The chain combines TRBV2 with TRBJ2-7; 8 bases match TRBD2. V dropped 5 bases and J dropped 5; count of bases not matched to a gene: 17. The CDR3 extends over 17 amino acids. Germline CDR1 is SNHLY and CDR2 is FYNNEI. The CDR3, as DNA: TGTGCCAGCAGTCCGCTGTGGTCGGGAGGGCCCTCTAACGAGCAGTACTTC. Its protein is CASSPLWSGGPSNEQYF.

The chain has TRBV20-1 and TRBJ2-2, with 12 positions matching TRBD2. The V and J ends lost 4 bases and 9 bases, in that order; junction bases with no gene match: 3. This CDR3 is 13 amino acids long. Per germline, CDR1 DFQATT and CDR2 SNEGSKA (reference sequence). The CDR3 is CSAILAGGRELFF. CDR3 DNA sequence: TGCAGTGCTATACTAGCGGGAGGAAGGGAGCTGTTTTTT.

The V gene is TRBV23-1, the J gene TRBJ2-6; D gene ambiguous. TRBV23-1 is marked as an open reading frame, function uncertain. The germline V and J ends were trimmed by 1 base and 0 bases, with 22 bases remaining between them. This CDR3 is built from 21 residues. CDR3 nucleotide sequence: TGCGCCAGCAGTCAATTAGTTCGAGCCTCGGCGGAAAACTCTGGGGCCAACGTCCTGACTTTC. Its translation: CASSQLVRASAENSGANVLTF.

This clonotype was recorded a few times. J is TRBJ1-1 and V is TRBV7-2; maybe TRBD1 (5 bases). Germline V CDR1 and CDR2: SGHTA, FQGNSA. V lost 1 base and J lost 7, with 13 bases in between. This CDR3 has 14 residues. CDR3 DNA: TGTGCCAGCAGCTTAGAGGTGTCGACAGTTGAAGCTTTCTTT. Encoded protein: CASSLEVSTVEAFF.

This clonotype was found a few times. The chain employs TRBV10-1 and TRBJ2-5; D remains unclear. The V end lost 2 bases, the J end lost 1 base, and 8 bases lay between the germline ends. The germline V gene has CDR1 WNHNN and CDR2 SYGVQD (reference sequence). The length of the CDR3 is 14 residues. The CDR3 bases are TGCGCCAGCAGTGAGGACACCCTCCAAGAGACCCAGTACTTC. Its protein is CASSEDTLQETQYF.

V gene TRBV20-1 combines with J gene TRBJ1-1; perhaps TRBD1 as D (5 bases). This CDR3 contains 13 residues. Deletions cut 6 bases from V and 1 base from J, with 12 bases between. Per the germline V gene, CDR1 is DFQATT and CDR2 is SNEGSKA (reference sequence). This CDR3 is CSALNDRNTEAFF. As DNA, the CDR3 is TGCAGTGCCCTAAACGACAGGAACACTGAAGCTTTCTTT.

This clonotype has more than one count but fewer than ten. This chain joins TRBV4-1 and TRBJ2-1; D unresolved. Looked up from germline, CDR1 is MGHRA and CDR2 is YSYEKL. The length of the CDR3 is 15 residues. Trimming took 1 base from V and 0 from J, leaving 7 bases between them. CDR3: CASSQGGSSYNEQFF. DNA for the CDR3: TGCGCCAGCAGCCAAGGCGGAAGCTCCTACAATGAGCAGTTCTTC.

This clonotype was detected only a few times. The V gene is TRBV7-9, the J gene TRBJ1-6, with TRBD1 matching 9 bases. Germline V CDR1 and CDR2: SEHNR, FQNEAQ (reference sequence). This CDR3 comprises 14 residues. V gave up 3 bases and J gave up 10 bases; unmatched junction bases: 4. The CDR3 region has the DNA TGTGCCAGCAGCTTCGGACAGGGGAGGTCACCCCTCCACTTT. This gives the protein CASSFGQGRSPLHF. Supplemented by reference TRBV7-9 and TRBJ1-6, the full variable domain reads DTGVSQNPRHKITKRGQNVTFRCDPISEHNRLYWYRQTLGQGPEFLTYFQNEAQLEKSRLLSDRFSAERPKGSFSTLEIQRTEQGDSAMYLCASSFGQGRSPLHFGNGTRLTVT.

This clonotype occurred a few times. The V gene is TRBV5-4, the J gene TRBJ2-3, with 7 bases fitting TRBD1. The germline V gene encodes CDR1 SGHNT and CDR2 YYREEE (reference sequence). J gave up 2 bases and V 3 bases, and 3 bases lay outside the gene matches. The CDR3 is 14 amino acids. The DNA for the CDR3 is TGTGCCAGCAGCTCTGGACAGGCCACAGATACGCAGTATTTT. Amino acids: CASSSGQATDTQYF.